This TCR beta chain was recovered during a study of blood T cell repertoires in COVID-19. Study in general: There were acute and convalescent COVID-19 samples, and they came from the United States, Italy and Spain. T cells, B-cell-depleted T cells, or PBMCs provided the cDNA or gDNA that served as material.

Germline CDR1 and CDR2: SGHRS and YFSETQ. Trimming took 4 bases from V and 0 from J; bases not matched to a gene: 3. The CDR3 contains 14 residues. Authors' methods: Using reference gene primer amplification, nucleated cell counts were estimated. Sequenced by immunoSEQ multiplex PCR; TCRdb stores in-frame clones only, minus some. V, J and clone size were drawn from that table, and D and trimming were deduced from the DNA. The table lists about 240,000 clones, over 75% of them singletons. The source of this sequence is a woman aged 25 to 39 with acute or convalescent COVID-19. The chain recombines TRBV5-1 with TRBJ2-7, with TRBD2 matching 8 bases. Sequenced sample: peripheral blood. The CDR3 spells CASSLSGASYEQYF. DNA of the CDR3: TGCGCCAGCAGCCTTAGCGGGGCCTCCTACGAGCAGTACTTC.